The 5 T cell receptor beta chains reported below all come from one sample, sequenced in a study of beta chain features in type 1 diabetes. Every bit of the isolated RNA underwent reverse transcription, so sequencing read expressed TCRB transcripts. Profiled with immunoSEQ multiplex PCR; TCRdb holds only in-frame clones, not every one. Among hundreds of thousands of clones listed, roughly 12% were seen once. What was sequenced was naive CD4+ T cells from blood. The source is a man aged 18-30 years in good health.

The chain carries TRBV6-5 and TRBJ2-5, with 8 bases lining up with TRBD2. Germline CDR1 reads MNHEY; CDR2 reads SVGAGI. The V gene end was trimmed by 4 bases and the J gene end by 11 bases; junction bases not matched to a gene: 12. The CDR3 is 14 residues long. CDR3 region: CASSFSGTGVSQYF. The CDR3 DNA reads TGTGCCAGCAGTTTTAGCGGGACCGGCGTGTCGCAGTACTTC.

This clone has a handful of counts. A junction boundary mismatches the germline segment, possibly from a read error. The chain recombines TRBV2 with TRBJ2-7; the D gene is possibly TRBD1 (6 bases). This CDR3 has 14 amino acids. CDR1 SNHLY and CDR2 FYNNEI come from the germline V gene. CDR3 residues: CASSEGQTGYEQYF. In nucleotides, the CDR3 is TGTGCCAGCAGCGAAGGACAGACTGGGTACGAGCAGTACTTC.

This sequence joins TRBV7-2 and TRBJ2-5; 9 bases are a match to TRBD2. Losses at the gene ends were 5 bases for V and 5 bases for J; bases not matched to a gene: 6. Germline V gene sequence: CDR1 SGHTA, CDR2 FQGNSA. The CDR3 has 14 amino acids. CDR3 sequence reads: CASSPGLAVETQYF. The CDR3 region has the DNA TGTGCCAGCAGCCCGGGACTAGCTGTGGAGACCCAGTACTTC. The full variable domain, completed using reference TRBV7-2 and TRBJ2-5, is GAGVSQSPSNKVTEKGKDVELRCDPISGHTALYWYRQSLGQGLEFLIYFQGNSAPDKSGLPSDRFSAERTGGSVSTLTIQRTQQEDSAVYLCASSPGLAVETQYFGPGTRLLVL.

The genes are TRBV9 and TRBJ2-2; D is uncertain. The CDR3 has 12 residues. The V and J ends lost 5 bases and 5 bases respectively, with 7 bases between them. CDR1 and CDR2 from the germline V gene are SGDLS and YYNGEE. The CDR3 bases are TGTGCCAGCAGGTCGAGGACCGGGGAGCTGTTTTTT. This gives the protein CASRSRTGELFF.

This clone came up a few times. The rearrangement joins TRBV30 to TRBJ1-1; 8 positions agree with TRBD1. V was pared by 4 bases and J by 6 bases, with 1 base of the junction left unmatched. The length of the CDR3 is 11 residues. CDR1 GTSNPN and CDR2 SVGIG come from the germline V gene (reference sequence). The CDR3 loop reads CAWKQGAEAFF. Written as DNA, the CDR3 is TGTGCCTGGAAACAGGGGGCTGAAGCTTTCTTT.